The source of this TCR beta chain is a study of blood T cell repertoires in COVID-19. Germline CDR1 reads LGHNA; CDR2 reads YNFKEQ. V shed 1 base and J 8 bases; nucleotides not matched to a gene: 1. CDR3 size: 13 residues. TCRdb's copy holds only in-frame clones and misses some; the assay was immunoSEQ multiplex PCR. In the table there are around 65,000 clones, around 80% of which are singletons. The TCR originated in a human donor in a cohort sampled during active COVID-19. The chain employs TRBV4-2 and TRBJ1-2; 10 bases are a match to TRBD1. Input material: peripheral blood. CDR3 in amino acids: CASSQATGGGYTF. The CDR3 DNA reads TGTGCCAGCAGCCAAGCGACAGGGGGCGGCTACACCTTC.